This record covers a single T cell receptor beta chain. These data originate in a study of shared clonotypes between healthy human individuals. Study-level information: Per donor, CD8 memory used one plate, CD8 naive used two, CD4 memory used three and CD4 naive used three.

Original processing methods: There were no quality scores in the junction-only immunoSEQ sequences, so filtering differed. Profiling relied on immunoSEQ multiplex PCR, and the TCRdb table lists in-frame clones only, not all of them. That table is the source of V, J and clone size, and D and trimming were worked out from the DNA. The data contain approximately 1.4 million clones, 95% to 99% of them singletons. Caucasian adults residing in Nashville, Tennessee made up all the donors. A split of CD4+ cells into CD45RA+ naive and CD45RA-negative memory subsets was performed. The V gene lost 6 bases and the J gene lost 7 bases, with 21 bases spanning the gap. Germline V gene sequence: CDR1 MNHEY, CDR2 SMNVEV (reference sequence). The CDR3 runs 15 residues.

What was sequenced was naive CD4+ T cells sorted from blood. Subset reported: CD45RA+ positively selected. This TCR was recovered from a man aged 25 to 40 in good health. The V and J genes are TRBV27 and TRBJ2-5; D ambiguous. The CDR3 here is CASSRRLGMGGTQYF. DNA of the CDR3: TGTGCCAGCAGCCGGAGACTGGGCATGGGTGGGACCCAGTACTTC.